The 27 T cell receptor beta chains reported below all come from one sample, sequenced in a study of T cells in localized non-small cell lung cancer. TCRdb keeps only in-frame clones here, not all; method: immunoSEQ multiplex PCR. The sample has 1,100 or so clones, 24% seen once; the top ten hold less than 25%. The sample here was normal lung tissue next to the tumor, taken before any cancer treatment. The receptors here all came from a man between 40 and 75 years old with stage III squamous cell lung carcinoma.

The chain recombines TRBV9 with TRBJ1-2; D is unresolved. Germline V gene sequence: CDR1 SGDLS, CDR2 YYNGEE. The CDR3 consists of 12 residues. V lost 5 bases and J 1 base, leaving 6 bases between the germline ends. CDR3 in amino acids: CASSSFNYGYTF. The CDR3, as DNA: TGTGCCAGCAGTTCATTTAACTATGGCTACACCTTC.

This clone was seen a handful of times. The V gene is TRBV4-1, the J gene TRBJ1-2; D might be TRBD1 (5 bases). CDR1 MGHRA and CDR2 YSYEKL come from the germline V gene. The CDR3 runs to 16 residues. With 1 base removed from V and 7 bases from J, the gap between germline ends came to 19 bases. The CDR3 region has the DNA TGCGCCAGCAGCCAAGCCCAGAGCCCAGGGTTAAGTGGCTACACCTTC. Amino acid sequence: CASSQAQSPGLSGYTF.

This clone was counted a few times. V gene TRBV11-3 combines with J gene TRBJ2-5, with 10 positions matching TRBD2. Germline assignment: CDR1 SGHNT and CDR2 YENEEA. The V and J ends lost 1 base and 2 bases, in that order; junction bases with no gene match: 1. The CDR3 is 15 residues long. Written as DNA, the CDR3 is TGTGCCAGCAGCTTAGGGACTAGCGGACAAGAGACCCAGTACTTC. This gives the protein CASSLGTSGQETQYF.

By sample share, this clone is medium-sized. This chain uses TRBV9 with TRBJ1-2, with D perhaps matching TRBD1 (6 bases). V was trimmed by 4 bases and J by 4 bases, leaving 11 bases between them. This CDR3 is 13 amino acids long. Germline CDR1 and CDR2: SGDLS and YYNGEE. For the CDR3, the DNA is TGTGCCAGCAGCACCGACAGGTTCTATGGCTACACCTTC. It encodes CASSTDRFYGYTF.

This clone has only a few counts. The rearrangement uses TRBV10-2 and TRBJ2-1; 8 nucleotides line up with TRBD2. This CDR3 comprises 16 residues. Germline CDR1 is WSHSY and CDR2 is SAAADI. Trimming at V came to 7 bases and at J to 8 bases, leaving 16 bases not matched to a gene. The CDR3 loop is CASTDGSSGSVDEQFF. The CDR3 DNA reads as TGCGCCAGCACCGACGGGTCTAGCGGGTCGGTCGATGAGCAGTTCTTC.

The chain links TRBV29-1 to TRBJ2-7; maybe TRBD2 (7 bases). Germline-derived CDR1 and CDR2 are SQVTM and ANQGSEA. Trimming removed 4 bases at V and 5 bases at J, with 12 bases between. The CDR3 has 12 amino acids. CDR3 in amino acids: CSVVREGDEQYF. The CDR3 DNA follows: TGCAGCGTTGTCAGGGAGGGGGACGAGCAGTACTTC.

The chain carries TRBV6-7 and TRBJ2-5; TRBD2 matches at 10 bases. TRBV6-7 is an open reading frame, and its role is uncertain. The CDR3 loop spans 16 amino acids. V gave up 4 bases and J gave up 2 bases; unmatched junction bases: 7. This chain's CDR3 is CASSSRLAGRQETQYF. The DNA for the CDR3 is TGTGCCAGCAGTTCCCGACTAGCGGGTAGACAAGAGACCCAGTACTTC.

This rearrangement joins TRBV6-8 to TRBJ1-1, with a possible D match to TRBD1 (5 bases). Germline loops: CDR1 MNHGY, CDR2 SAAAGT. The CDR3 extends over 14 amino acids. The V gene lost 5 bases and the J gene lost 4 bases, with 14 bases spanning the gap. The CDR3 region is CASSPLSGSTEAFF. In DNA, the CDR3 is TGTGCCAGCAGTCCCCTCTCAGGGAGCACTGAAGCTTTCTTT.

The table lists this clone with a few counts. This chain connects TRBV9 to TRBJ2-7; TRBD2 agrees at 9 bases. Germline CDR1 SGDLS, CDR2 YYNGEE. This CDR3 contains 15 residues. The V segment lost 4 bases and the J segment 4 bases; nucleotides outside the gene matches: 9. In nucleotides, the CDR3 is TGTGCCAGCAGCCCAAGGGAAAGCGGGAGGTACGAGCAGTACTTC. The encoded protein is CASSPRESGRYEQYF.

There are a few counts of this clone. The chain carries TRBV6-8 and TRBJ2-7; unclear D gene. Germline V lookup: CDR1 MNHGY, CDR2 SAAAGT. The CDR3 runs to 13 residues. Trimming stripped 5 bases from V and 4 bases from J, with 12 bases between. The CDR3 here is CASSLPDGYEQYV. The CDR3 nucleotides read TGTGCCAGCAGTCTTCCCGACGGGTACGAGCAGTACGTC.

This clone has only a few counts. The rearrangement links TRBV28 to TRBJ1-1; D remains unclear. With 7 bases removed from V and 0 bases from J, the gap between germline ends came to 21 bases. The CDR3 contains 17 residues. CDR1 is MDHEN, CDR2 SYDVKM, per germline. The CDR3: CASNSLSATHMNTEAFF. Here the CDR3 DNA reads TGTGCCAGCAACTCCCTCTCGGCGACACACATGAACACTGAAGCTTTCTTT.

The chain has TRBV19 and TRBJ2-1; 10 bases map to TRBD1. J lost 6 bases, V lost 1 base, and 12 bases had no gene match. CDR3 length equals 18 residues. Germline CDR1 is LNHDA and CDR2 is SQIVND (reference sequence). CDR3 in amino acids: CASSIGAGTGERGNEQFF. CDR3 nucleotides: TGTGCCAGTAGTATAGGCGCCGGGACAGGGGAAAGGGGCAATGAGCAGTTCTTC.

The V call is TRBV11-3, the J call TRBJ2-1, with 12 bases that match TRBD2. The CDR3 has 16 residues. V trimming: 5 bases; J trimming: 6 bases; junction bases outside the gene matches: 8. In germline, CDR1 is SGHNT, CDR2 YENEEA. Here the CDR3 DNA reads TGTGCCAGCAGCCCCAGACTAGCGGGAGACTCCAATGAGCAGTTCTTC. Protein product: CASSPRLAGDSNEQFF.

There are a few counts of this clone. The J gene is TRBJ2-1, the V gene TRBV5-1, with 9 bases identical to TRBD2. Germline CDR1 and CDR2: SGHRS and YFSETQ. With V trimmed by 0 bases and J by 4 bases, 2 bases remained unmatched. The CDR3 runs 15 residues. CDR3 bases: TGCGCCAGCAGCTTGGCTAGCGGGACATACAATGAGCAGTTCTTC. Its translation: CASSLASGTYNEQFF.

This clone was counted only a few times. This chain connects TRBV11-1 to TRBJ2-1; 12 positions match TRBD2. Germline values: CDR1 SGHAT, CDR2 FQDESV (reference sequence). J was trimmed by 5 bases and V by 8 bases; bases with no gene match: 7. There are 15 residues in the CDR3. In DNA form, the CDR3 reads TGTGCCAGCCTTGGACTAGCGGGATTACACAATGAGCAGTTCTTC. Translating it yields CASLGLAGLHNEQFF.

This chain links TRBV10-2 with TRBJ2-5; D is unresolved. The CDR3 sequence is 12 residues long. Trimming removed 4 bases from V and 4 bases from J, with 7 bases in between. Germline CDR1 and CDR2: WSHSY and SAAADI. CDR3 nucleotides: TGCGCCAGCAGTGGGGCAGGAGAGACCCAGTACTTC. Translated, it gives CASSGAGETQYF.

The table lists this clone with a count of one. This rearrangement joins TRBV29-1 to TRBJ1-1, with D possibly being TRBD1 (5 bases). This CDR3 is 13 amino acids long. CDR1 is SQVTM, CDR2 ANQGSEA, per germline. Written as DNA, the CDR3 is TGCAGTTCCACAGGACCTATGAACACTGAAGCTTTCTTT. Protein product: CSSTGPMNTEAFF.

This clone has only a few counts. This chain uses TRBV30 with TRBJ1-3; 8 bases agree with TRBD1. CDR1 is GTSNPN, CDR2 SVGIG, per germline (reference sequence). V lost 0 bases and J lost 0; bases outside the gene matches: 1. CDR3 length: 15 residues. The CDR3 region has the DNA TGTGCCTGGAGTGTCACAGGGGGCTCTGGAAACACCATATATTTT. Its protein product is CAWSVTGGSGNTIYF. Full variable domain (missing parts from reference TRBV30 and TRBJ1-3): SQTIHQWPATLVQPVGSPLSLECTVEGTSNPNLYWYRQAAGRGLQLLFYSVGIGQISSEVPQNLSASRPQDRQFILSSKKLLLSDSGFYLCAWSVTGGSGNTIYFGEGSWLTVV.

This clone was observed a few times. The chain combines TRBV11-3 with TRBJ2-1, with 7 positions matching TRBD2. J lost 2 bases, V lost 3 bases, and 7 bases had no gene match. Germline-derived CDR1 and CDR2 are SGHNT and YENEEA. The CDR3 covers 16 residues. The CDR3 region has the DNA TGTGCCAGCAGCTTCTTTCGGGGGGAGGCCTACAATGAGCAGTTCTTC. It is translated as CASSFFRGEAYNEQFF. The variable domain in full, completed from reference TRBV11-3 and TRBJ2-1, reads EAGVVQSPRYKIIEKKQPVAFWCNPISGHNTLYWYLQNLGQGPELLIRYENEEAVDDSQLPKDRFSAERLKGVDSTLKIQPAELGDSAVYLCASSFFRGEAYNEQFFGPGTRLTVL.

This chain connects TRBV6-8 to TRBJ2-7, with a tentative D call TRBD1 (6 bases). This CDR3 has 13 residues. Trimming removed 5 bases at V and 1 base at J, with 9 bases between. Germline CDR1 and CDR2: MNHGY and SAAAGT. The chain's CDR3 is CASSATGSYEQYV. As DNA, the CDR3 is TGTGCCAGCAGTGCTACAGGGTCCTACGAGCAGTACGTC.

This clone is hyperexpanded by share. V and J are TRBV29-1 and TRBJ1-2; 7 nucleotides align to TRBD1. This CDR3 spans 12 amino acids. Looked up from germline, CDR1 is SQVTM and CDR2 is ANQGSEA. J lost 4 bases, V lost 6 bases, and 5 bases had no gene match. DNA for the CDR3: TGCAGCGTGGGAGGGGGCCCCTATGGCTACACCTTC. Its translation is CSVGGGPYGYTF.

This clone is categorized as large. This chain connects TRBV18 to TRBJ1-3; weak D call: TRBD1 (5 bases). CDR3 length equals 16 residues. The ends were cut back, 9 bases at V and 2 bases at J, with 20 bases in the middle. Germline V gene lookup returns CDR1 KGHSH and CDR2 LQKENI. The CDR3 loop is CASGNPGRGPGNTIYF. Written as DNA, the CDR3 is TGTGCCAGTGGGAATCCGGGACGAGGGCCTGGAAACACCATATATTTT.

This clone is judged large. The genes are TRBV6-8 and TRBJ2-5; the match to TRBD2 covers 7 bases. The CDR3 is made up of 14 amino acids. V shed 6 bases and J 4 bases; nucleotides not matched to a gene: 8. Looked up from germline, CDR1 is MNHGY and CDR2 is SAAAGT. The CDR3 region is CASRSGLVLETQYF. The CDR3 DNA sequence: TGTGCCAGCAGATCCGGACTAGTGCTAGAGACCCAGTACTTC.

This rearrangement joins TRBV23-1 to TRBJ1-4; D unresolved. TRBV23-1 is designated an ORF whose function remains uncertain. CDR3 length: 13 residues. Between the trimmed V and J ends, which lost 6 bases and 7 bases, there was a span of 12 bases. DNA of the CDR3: TGCGCCAGCAGCTTCCGGGAAGGTGAAAAACTGTTTTTT. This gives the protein CASSFREGEKLFF.

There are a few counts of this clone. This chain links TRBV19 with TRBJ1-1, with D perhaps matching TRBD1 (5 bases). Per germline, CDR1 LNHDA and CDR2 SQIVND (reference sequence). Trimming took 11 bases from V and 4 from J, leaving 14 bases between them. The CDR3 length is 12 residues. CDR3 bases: TGTGCCCTGCAGGGTGTAGGCACTGAAGCTTTCTTT. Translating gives CALQGVGTEAFF. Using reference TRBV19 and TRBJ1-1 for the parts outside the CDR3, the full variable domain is DGGITQSPKYLFRKEGQNVTLSCEQNLNHDAMYWYRQDPGQGLRLIYYSQIVNDFQKGDIAEGYSVSREKKESFPLTVTSAQKNPTAFYLCALQGVGTEAFFGQGTRLTVV.

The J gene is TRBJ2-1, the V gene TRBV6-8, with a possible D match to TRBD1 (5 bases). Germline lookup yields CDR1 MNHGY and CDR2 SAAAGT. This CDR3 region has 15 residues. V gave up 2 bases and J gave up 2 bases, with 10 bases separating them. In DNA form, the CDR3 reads TGTGCCAGCAGTTACGCAGGGCTTACCTACAATGAGCAGTTCTTC. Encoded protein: CASSYAGLTYNEQFF.

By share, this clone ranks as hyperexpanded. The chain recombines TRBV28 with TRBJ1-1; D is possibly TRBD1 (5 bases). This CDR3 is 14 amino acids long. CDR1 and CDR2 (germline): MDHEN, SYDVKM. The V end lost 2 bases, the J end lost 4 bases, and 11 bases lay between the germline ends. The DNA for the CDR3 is TGTGCCAGCAGTTTACCACAGGTACCCACTGAAGCTTTCTTT. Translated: CASSLPQVPTEAFF.